The present TCR beta chain was sequenced within a study of cytomegalovirus exposure and HLA in healthy donors (dated by TCRdb to 2016 to 2017). For the wider study: According to an earlier analysis of around 600 of the donors, roughly 180 million T cells yielded 117 million unique TCR beta sequences and about 300 Gb of sequence data. The study aimed to test whether cataloging public T cell receptors could reveal signatures of past pathogen exposure. To study patterns of TCR occurrence, a later analysis re-analyzed previously published TCR beta repertoires from just over 650 donors and added high-resolution HLA genotyping. Among the roughly 400 genotyped donors, about 85% belonged to the genetic ancestry cluster associated with self-reported Caucasian donors. All discovery cohort repertoires had been generated using a single sequencing platform. Because of strong linkage in the cohort, five DR-DQ haplotypes were treated as single units for association and clustering. An earlier analysis of a few hundred of the donors applied high-throughput TCR beta sequencing to assess whether each TCR beta V gene segment acted as functional or pseudogenic. Besides the first cohort of around 700 subjects, a separate validation cohort made up of 95 to 150 different subjects was used. Rather than using new phenotypic data, the later analysis identified candidate immune exposures from TCR beta sequences and from how often those sequences occurred across donors. Among 398 genotyped donors of the cohort, an average of about 240,000 unique TCR beta nucleotide sequences were sequenced per donor, roughly a sixth of them non-productive. An early release that covered fewer than 800 HLA-typed donors contained about 300 gigabases of sequencing data and 75 million to 100 million unique TCR sequences. Both class I and class II loci were covered by HLA typing, at four-digit resolution. Genome-wide SNP genotypes for about 55% of the roughly 670 donors were used in a later genetic analysis, which treated that subset as a discovery cohort. Donor age, sex, ethnicity and CMV serostatus were compiled together with the repertoire data. The number of typed donors differed by locus: about 629-640 for A, B, C, DRB1 and DQB1; approximately 520 for DQA1; 606 for DPA1; and 400 to 480 for DPB1. The study combined high-throughput TCR immunosequencing, statistical association of individual TCRs with disease status, and machine learning to predict cytomegalovirus infection status. The study used immunosequencing to profile the T cell repertoires of 666 subjects and linked those repertoires to cytomegalovirus serostatus. General study outcomes and caveats: Most CMV-associated TCR beta chains appeared to be HLA-restricted in a later analysis, and the HLA associations seemed to be driven largely by CMV exposure. A later genetic analysis reported fewer N-insertions in productive TCRs among donors in an Asian-associated ancestry cluster than the approximately 670-donor mean. In a later genetic analysis, a missense DCLRE1C variant was associated with V-gene and J-gene trimming of TCR beta chains, and the association was replicated in an independent cohort. In an earlier analysis of 450 to 750 of the donors, most TCR beta V segments appeared in productive rearrangements about 90% or about 30% of the time, broadly matching IMGT annotations. According to a later analysis, parvovirus B19, influenza, CMV and Epstein-Barr virus appeared linked to several top co-occurrence clusters. A further reported finding was that TCR beta sequences accurately predicted the HLA-A and HLA-B alleles for most subjects in the first cohort. A cluster of highly shared sequence variants was judged likely to represent a technical artifact of the sequencing pipeline. The classifier was reported to diagnose cytomegalovirus status with high specificity and sensitivity in both the original and validation cohorts. For the cohort, immune exposure information was limited to CMV serostatus. A few of the identified cytomegalovirus-associated TCR beta chains were confirmed in vitro to be specific for cytomegalovirus antigens. Correlated functional status among segregating V segments might reflect linkage disequilibrium, but an unknown experimental factor could not be ruled out. Because the 87-base-pair reads could not distinguish some IMGT-functional V segments, including TRBV6-2 and TRBV6-3, those segments were excluded. HLA typing was unavailable for some donors at each locus, so association tests used only the typed subset. A later analysis found that TCR association rates varied across HLA loci, with DRB1 alleles showing the most associated TCRs and HLA-C alleles the fewest. Roughly uniform sequencing depth across donors was assumed in presence/absence analyses, although this assumption may not hold. Most TCR sequences were seen in very few donors, while some public TCRs were found in many individuals. In a later analysis, HLA-associated TCR beta chains showed more clonal expansion and lower generation probabilities than non-associated chains that were equally common. Strong co-occurrence of HLA alleles, especially DR and DQ, made assigning TCR associations to individual alleles difficult. The earlier analysis of approximately 560 of the donors excluded roughly 17 rarely observed V segments, including chromosome 9 orphons, because counts were too low. A later analysis associated around 16,000 TCR beta sequences with specific HLA alleles at a false discovery rate of 0.05. Only TCR beta chains were sequenced in this cohort, and the absence of alpha or paired-chain data limited detectable features. In the study, some 160 TCR beta chains were listed as associated with cytomegalovirus. According to the authors, the approach could potentially be generalized to other disease states and immunological phenotypes.

The cohort was made up of roughly 670 healthy bone marrow donors. Cohort members were all nominally healthy when sampled, although unrecorded immune exposures were likely present. The donor tested CMV seropositive, placing the donor among the roughly 300 seropositive members of the cohort. Every donor gave a peripheral blood sample, and the peripheral blood mononuclear cells from that sample were used for TCR beta sequencing. Genomic DNA was extracted from the blood cell samples with the Qiagen DNeasy Blood Extraction Kit. About this clone: No cognate antigen has been identified for it.

Library generation was performed with the immunoSEQ multiplex PCR assay. For the multiplex PCR, a mixture combining 60 forward primers for TCR Vbeta segments and 13 reverse primers for TCR Jbeta segments was used. The CDR3 region of rearranged TCR beta genes was amplified from genomic DNA by a multiplex PCR assay. The amplified TCR beta libraries were sequenced on the Illumina HiSeq System as 87-base-pair reads. Under the source paper's analysis protocol: A later analysis counted approximately 74 million unique TCR beta chains across the 640 or so repertoires, and 9 million to 14 million of these chains were shared by at least two donors. Raw reads were error-corrected and collapsed into unique sequences with a nearest-neighbor algorithm that merged closely related sequences to remove PCR and sequencing errors. V, D and J gene segments were assigned by aligning CDR3 sequences to IMGT reference sequences. Each retained sequence needed at least a six-nucleotide match to both a V gene segment and a J gene segment. A rearrangement counted as productive if the CDR3 had no stop codons and remained in frame with V and J, and every other rearrangement counted as non-productive. Following IMGT convention, CDR3 was defined as the stretch from the second conserved V-encoded cysteine to the conserved J-encoded phenylalanine. In an earlier analysis of around 570 of the donors, sequences lacking an unambiguous match to a single V gene segment were excluded. An earlier analysis of 587 of the donors called V segments functional above 56.7% productive rearrangements and segregating when the between-donor standard deviation exceeded 5%. A statistical classification framework was built to diagnose cytomegalovirus status from the catalog of TCR beta chain sequences. In a later analysis, TCR nucleotide sequences were compared against IMGT/GENE-DB human TR gene sequences so that V and J genes could be assigned. In a later analysis, CDR3 sequences and most-parsimonious VDJ recombination scenarios were assigned using the TCRdist pipeline. In a later analysis, each TCR beta chain was defined by its CDR3 amino acid sequence together with its V-gene family, and reads without a unique V-gene family were excluded. To address suspected cross-contamination and a sequencing artifact, a later analysis removed over 500 highly shared, low-generation-probability nucleotide sequences. For each public chain, a later analysis derived a clonal expansion index from normalized ranks of inferred template counts within each repertoire. In a later analysis, generation probabilities were computed using a VDJ recombination model fitted to out-of-frame rearrangements, and the results were checked against IGoR. In a later analysis, hypergeometric tests were used to score TCR-TCR, TCR-HLA and TCR-CMV co-occurrence, with a repertoire-size bias correction applied to TCR pairs. False discovery rates were estimated in a later analysis by permuting HLA or CMV assignments 20 times. A later analysis grouped co-occurring TCRs with DBSCAN, adding TCRdist sequence similarity when clustering within HLA-allele-positive subsets. For co-occurrence clustering, repertoires with fewer than 30,000 or more than 120,000 public chains were excluded, along with roughly 5 repertoires with anomalous nucleotide sharing. TCRdb re-hosts the immuneACCESS table, in-frame sequences only. Its copies lack some clones; in the studies checked, an unresolved V gene accounts for under half of them, and the cause for the rest is not known. V, J and clone size reflect that table, while D and trimming were determined from the DNA. The table kept for this sample lists around 210,000 clones. The ten biggest clones cover roughly 1.2% of the sample.

According to the germline V gene (reference sequence), CDR1 reads SGHNT and CDR2 reads YYREEE. The CDR3 has 15 amino acids, counting the end cysteine and phenylalanine. CDR3 DNA only is kept here, 45 bases in frame from base 1. Here V drops 5 bases and J drops 1 base, and the junction holds 6 bases not matched to any gene. This TCR was sampled from a girl between 2 and 10 years old in good health and CMV-seropositive. The specimen was PBMCs. This sequence uses TRBV5-4 and TRBJ2-7; 10 nucleotides in the junction match TRBD1. CDR3 reads: CASRTGGKESYEQYF. The nucleotide sequence is TGTGCCAGCAGGACAGGGGGCAAGGAATCCTACGAGCAGTACTTC.